The rows below give T cell receptor beta chains drawn from one sample of a study of shared clonotypes between healthy human individuals. The data were produced by immunoSEQ multiplex PCR, yet TCRdb's version contains in-frame clones alone and is incomplete. The table lists about 2 million clones, roughly 94% of them singletons. Material: naive CD4+ T cells sorted from blood. These receptors came from a man aged 18 to 30 in good health. CDR3s include the opening cysteine and the closing phenylalanine or tryptophan. The order of the fields is D gene, J gene, V gene, clone size, CDR3 protein, CDR3 DNA. The D gene is left open where the match is weak. Rows may omit the clone size; those that give it use once, few, many or a size class.

>NA|TRBJ2-7|TRBV5-8|NA
CASTGRGRYEQYF
TGTGCCAGCACTGGCAGGGGACGTTACGAGCAGTACTTC
>TRBD1|TRBJ2-7|TRBV2|NA
CANRFAQGGSYEQYF
TGTGCCAACCGGTTTGCACAGGGGGGATCCTACGAGCAGTACTTC
>TRBD2|TRBJ2-3|TRBV10-3|NA
CAISPSGTADTQYF
TGTGCCATCAGCCCTAGCGGGACGGCAGATACGCAGTATTTT
>NA|TRBJ2-3|TRBV4-3|NA
CASSQGTTSTDTQYF
TGCGCCAGCAGCCAAGGGACTACAAGCACAGATACGCAGTATTTT
>TRBD2|TRBJ2-1|TRBV27|NA
CASSLSGRAGNEQFF
TGTGCCAGCAGTTTAAGCGGGAGGGCCGGGAATGAGCAGTTCTTC
>TRBD2|TRBJ2-7|TRBV5-4|NA
CASRPGTSGDYEQYF
TGTGCCAGCAGACCCGGGACTAGCGGCGACTACGAGCAGTACTTC
>TRBD1|TRBJ1-1|TRBV18|NA
CASSPFDRGTEAFF
TGTGCCAGCTCACCTTTTGACAGGGGCACTGAAGCTTTCTTT
>NA|TRBJ2-7|TRBV5-6|NA
CASSSGKARGTYEQYF
TGTGCCAGCAGCTCCGGCAAAGCGAGGGGGACGTACGAGCAGTACTTC
>NA|TRBJ2-1|TRBV10-1|NA
CASSESALSSYNEQFF
TGCGCCAGCAGTGAATCTGCGCTTAGCTCCTACAATGAGCAGTTCTTC
>TRBD2|TRBJ2-1|TRBV5-1|once
CASTFVPQTSGAVQQFF
TGCGCCAGCACATTTGTTCCCCAGACTAGCGGGGCTGTTCAGCAGTTCTTC
>TRBD2|TRBJ2-3|TRBV11-2|NA
CASSFLRGASGRAGNTQYF
TGTGCCAGCAGCTTTCTCAGGGGGGCTAGCGGGAGGGCCGGTAATACGCAGTATTTT
>TRBD1|TRBJ1-4|TRBV12-5|NA
CASGPQGTAPEKLFF
TGTGCTAGTGGTCCCCAGGGGACAGCACCTGAAAAACTGTTTTTT
>TRBD1|TRBJ2-6|TRBV5-1|NA
CASSTQGVSGANVLTF
TGCGCCAGCAGCACCCAGGGGGTCTCTGGGGCCAACGTCCTGACTTTC
>NA|TRBJ2-7|TRBV6-4|NA
CASRNSVTISYEQYF
TGTGCCAGCAGAAACAGCGTCACCATCTCCTACGAGCAGTACTTC
>NA|TRBJ1-5|TRBV9|NA
CASSAGQLGQPQHF
TGTGCCAGCAGCGCCGGACAGCTGGGTCAGCCCCAGCATTTT
>TRBD1|TRBJ2-7|TRBV6-4|NA
CASSDSRGGGSLNFYEQYF
TGTGCCAGCAGTGACTCGAGAGGGGGCGGGTCACTAAACTTCTACGAGCAGTACTTC
>NA|TRBJ1-6|TRBV25-1|NA
CASSEGVSSNSPLHF
TGTGCCAGCAGTGAAGGCGTGAGTTCTAATTCACCCCTCCACTTT
>TRBD2|TRBJ2-1|TRBV5-1|NA
CASSVEGTSVNEQFF
TGCGCCAGCAGCGTTGAGGGGACTAGCGTCAATGAGCAGTTCTTC
>NA|TRBJ2-1|TRBV11-2|NA
CASSPHFSTNEQFF
TGTGCCAGCAGCCCACATTTTTCTACCAATGAGCAGTTCTTC
>TRBD2|TRBJ2-7|TRBV7-2|NA
CASSLSGSNSIYEQYF
TGTGCCAGCAGCTTAAGCGGGAGTAACTCGATCTACGAGCAGTACTTC
>NA|TRBJ1-4|TRBV5-1|NA
CASSRRPDEKLFF
TGCGCCAGCAGCCGCCGACCTGATGAAAAACTGTTTTTT
>NA|TRBJ1-1|TRBV15|NA
CATSREGKNTEAFF
TGTGCCACCAGCAGAGAGGGCAAGAACACTGAAGCTTTCTTT
>NA|TRBJ1-6|TRBV19|NA
CASSIDGRGNSPLHF
TGTGCCAGTAGTATAGATGGTAGAGGTAATTCACCCCTCCACTTT
>NA|TRBJ1-6|TRBV6-5|NA
CASSNPGGPLHF
TGTGCCAGCTCTAATCCGGGGGGACCCCTCCACTTT
>NA|TRBJ1-6|TRBV12-1|NA
CASTIPGTGGSSYNSPLHF
TGTGCCAGCACCATCCCCGGGACAGGGGGTTCCTCCTATAATTCACCCCTCCACTTT
>TRBD2|TRBJ2-2|TRBV6-1|NA
CASRRSGGTGELFF
TGTGCCAGCAGGAGAAGCGGGGGCACCGGGGAGCTGTTTTTT
>NA|TRBJ2-7|TRBV11-2|NA
CASSSRGYEQYF
TGTGCCAGCAGCTCTCGTGGGTACGAGCAGTACTTC
>NA|TRBJ2-3|TRBV5-1|NA
CASSLTQGRGADTQYF
TGCGCCAGCAGCTTGACCCAGGGGAGAGGTGCAGATACGCAGTATTTT
>NA|TRBJ2-1|TRBV29-1|NA
CSVRGMRNEQFF
TGCAGCGTAAGGGGGATGAGGAATGAGCAGTTCTTC
>NA|TRBJ2-5|TRBV18|NA
CASSPGTRGETQYF
TGTGCCAGCTCACCTGGAACCCGCGGGGAGACCCAGTACTTC
>TRBD1|TRBJ1-3|TRBV28|NA
CASSLRAGGGNTIYF
TGTGCCAGCAGCCTCCGAGCAGGGGGCGGAAACACCATATATTTT
>NA|TRBJ1-1|TRBV27|NA
CASSLTSNTEAFF
TGTGCCAGCAGTTTAACATCGAACACTGAAGCTTTCTTT
>TRBD1|TRBJ2-5|TRBV10-3|NA
CAIRGTGKGETQYF
TGTGCCATCAGGGGGACAGGGAAGGGAGAGACCCAGTACTTC
>TRBD2|TRBJ2-3|TRBV2|NA
CASSEARRRLAGEPDTQYF
TGTGCCAGCAGTGAAGCCCGACGGCGACTAGCGGGAGAACCAGATACGCAGTATTTT
>NA|TRBJ2-3|TRBV7-3|NA
CASSSDGGPVDTQYF
TGTGCCAGCAGCTCGGACGGGGGGCCGGTAGATACGCAGTATTTT
>TRBD2|TRBJ2-1|TRBV6-1|NA
CASSAYLAGGDNEQFF
TGTGCCAGCAGTGCCTACCTAGCGGGAGGAGACAATGAGCAGTTCTTC
>NA|TRBJ2-1|TRBV7-2|once
CASSLAGLVNEQFF
TGTGCCAGCAGCTTAGCGGGATTAGTAAATGAGCAGTTCTTC
>TRBD1|TRBJ1-2|TRBV27|NA
CAISDRGNGYTF
TGTGCCATCAGTGACAGGGGGAATGGCTACACCTTC
>TRBD1|TRBJ1-1|TRBV30|once
CAWSPSGTGRGVNTEAFF
TGTGCCTGGAGCCCCAGCGGGACAGGGCGGGGGGTGAACACTGAAGCTTTCTTT
>NA|TRBJ2-7|TRBV2|once
CASRGDSYEQYF
TGTGCCAGCAGGGGGGATTCCTACGAGCAGTACTTC
>NA|TRBJ2-4|TRBV27|NA
CASSTNPGTQNIQYF
TGTGCCAGCAGTACAAATCCCGGGACCCAAAACATTCAGTACTTC
>TRBD1|TRBJ2-1|TRBV29-1|NA
CSVVETGGFEQFF
TGCAGCGTTGTAGAGACAGGGGGTTTTGAGCAGTTCTTC
>NA|TRBJ2-1|TRBV5-1|NA
CASRTLGADEQFF
TGCGCCAGCAGAACTCTGGGGGCCGATGAGCAGTTCTTC
>NA|TRBJ2-3|TRBV5-1|NA
CASSLRAGSTDTQYF
TGCGCCAGCAGCTTGAGGGCCGGAAGCACAGATACGCAGTATTTT
>TRBD1|TRBJ1-5|TRBV4-1|few
CASSQGQSANQPQHF
TGCGCCAGCAGCCAGGGACAGTCTGCCAATCAGCCCCAGCATTTT
>TRBD1|TRBJ1-1|TRBV5-1|once
CASSSTGEGSTEAFF
TGCGCCAGCAGCTCGACAGGGGAGGGGAGCACTGAAGCTTTCTTT